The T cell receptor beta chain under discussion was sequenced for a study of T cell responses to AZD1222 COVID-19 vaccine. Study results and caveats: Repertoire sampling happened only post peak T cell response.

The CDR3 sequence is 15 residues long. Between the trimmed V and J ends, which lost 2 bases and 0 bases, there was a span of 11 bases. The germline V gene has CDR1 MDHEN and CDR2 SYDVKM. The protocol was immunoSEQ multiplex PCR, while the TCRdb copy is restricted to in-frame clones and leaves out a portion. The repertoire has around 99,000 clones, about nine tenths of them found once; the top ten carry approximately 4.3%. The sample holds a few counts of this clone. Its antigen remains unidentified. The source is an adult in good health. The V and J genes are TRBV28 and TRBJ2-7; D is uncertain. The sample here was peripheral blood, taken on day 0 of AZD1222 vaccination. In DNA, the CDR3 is TGTGCCAGCAGTTTAGCGGCCTTTAGCTCCTACGAGCAGTACTTC. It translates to CASSLAAFSSYEQYF.